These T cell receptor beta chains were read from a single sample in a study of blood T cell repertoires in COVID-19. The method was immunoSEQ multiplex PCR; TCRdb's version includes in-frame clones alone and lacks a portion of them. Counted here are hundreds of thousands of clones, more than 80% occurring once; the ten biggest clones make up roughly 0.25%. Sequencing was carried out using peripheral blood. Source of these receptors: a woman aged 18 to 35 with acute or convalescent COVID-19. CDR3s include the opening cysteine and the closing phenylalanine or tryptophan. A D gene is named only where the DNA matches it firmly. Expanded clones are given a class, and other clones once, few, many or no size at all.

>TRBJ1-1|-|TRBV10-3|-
TGTGCCATCAGTGAGTCAAGCCTCGACAGGGAAGCTTTCTTT
CAISESSLDREAFF
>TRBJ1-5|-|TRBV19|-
TGTGCCAGTAGTATAGATCGTGGCAATCAGCCCCAGCATTTT
CASSIDRGNQPQHF
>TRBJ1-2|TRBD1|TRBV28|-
TGTGCCAGCAGCCTCCCCGGACAGGCTGTACTTAACTATGGCTACACCTTC
CASSLPGQAVLNYGYTF
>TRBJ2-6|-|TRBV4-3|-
TGCGCCAGCAGCCATCGACAGAGCTCTGGGGCCAACGTCCTGACTTTC
CASSHRQSSGANVLTF
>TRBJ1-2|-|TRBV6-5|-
TGTGCCAGCAGTCAACACGCCAGGGATCACTATGGCTACACCTTC
CASSQHARDHYGYTF
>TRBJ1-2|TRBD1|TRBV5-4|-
TGTGCCAGCAGCCTATATCGGACAGGAGGGAACTATGGCTACACCTTC
CASSLYRTGGNYGYTF
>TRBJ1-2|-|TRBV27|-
TGTGCCAGCAGTGCGGGGGGGGACTATGGCTACACCTTC
CASSAGGDYGYTF
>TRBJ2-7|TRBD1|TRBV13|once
TGTGCCAGCATCCAGTGGACAGGGGGCGAGCAGTACTTC
CASIQWTGGEQYF
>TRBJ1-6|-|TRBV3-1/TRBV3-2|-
TGTGCCAGCAGCCAACCCGGGTCACCCCTCCACTTT
CASSQPGSPLHF
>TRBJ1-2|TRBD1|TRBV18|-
TGTGCCAGCTCTCGTGAACCGGGACAGACGTCCTATGGCTACACCTTC
CASSREPGQTSYGYTF
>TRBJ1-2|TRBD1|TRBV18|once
TGTGCCAGCTCACAGATTACCGGGACAGGGGGCGAAGGCTATGGCTACACCTTC
CASSQITGTGGEGYGYTF
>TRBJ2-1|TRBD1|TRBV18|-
TGTGCCAGCTCGCCCCCGCCCCTGACAGGGTCTGGTTACAATGAGCAGTTCTTC
CASSPPPLTGSGYNEQFF
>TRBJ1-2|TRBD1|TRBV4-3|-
TGCGCCAGCAGCCAAGAGTCCCGGGACAGGAACTATGGCTACACCTTC
CASSQESRDRNYGYTF
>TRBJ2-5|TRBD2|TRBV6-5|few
TGTGCCAGCAGTCCCGCGGGAGATGGCCAAGAGACCCAGTACTTC
CASSPAGDGQETQYF
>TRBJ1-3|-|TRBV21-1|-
TGTGCCAGCAATAGGGAGCACTCTGGAAACACCATATATTTT
CASNREHSGNTIYF
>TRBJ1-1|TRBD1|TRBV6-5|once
TGTGCCAGCAGTAAAAACAGGGGCTCTGAAGCTTTCTTT
CASSKNRGSEAFF
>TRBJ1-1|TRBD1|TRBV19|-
TGTGCCACCTCGGAGACAGGGGGCTTAGCTTTCTTT
CATSETGGLAFF
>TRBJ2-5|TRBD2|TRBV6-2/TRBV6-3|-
TGTGCCAGCAGTTACCTGGAGCGGGGGGGCCGCGAGACCCAGTACTTC
CASSYLERGGRETQYF
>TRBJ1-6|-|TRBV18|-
TGTGCCAGCTCACCCGTCCTGGGGGCGGCGGATTCACCCCTCCACTTT
CASSPVLGAADSPLHF
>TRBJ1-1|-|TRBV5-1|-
TGCGCCAGCAGCTTATTGTCAGGGGAAGCTTTCTTT
CASSLLSGEAFF
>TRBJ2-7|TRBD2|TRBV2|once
TGTGCCAGCAGTGAATCGGGGGGCTCCTACGAGCAGTACTTC
CASSESGGSYEQYF
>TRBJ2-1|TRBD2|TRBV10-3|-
TGTGCCATCAGTGAGTCGGAGATGGGACTAGCGGGGAACAATGAGCAGTTCTTC
CAISESEMGLAGNNEQFF
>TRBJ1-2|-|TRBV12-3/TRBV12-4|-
TGTGCCAGCAGTTTCGGTTTTGGCTACACCTTC
CASSFGFGYTF
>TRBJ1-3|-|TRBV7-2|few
TGTGCCAGCAGCGTGTGGGGGGCTGGAAACACCATATATTTT
CASSVWGAGNTIYF
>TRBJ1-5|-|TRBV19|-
TGTGCCAGTAGTATACGAGGGTTTGGGAGCAATCAGCCCCAGCATTTT
CASSIRGFGSNQPQHF
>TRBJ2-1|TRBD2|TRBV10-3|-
TGTGCCATCACCACTAGCGGGGGGGCCCACAATGAGCAGTTCTTC
CAITTSGGAHNEQFF
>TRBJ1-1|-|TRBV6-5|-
TGTGCCACCGCCGATCCCAACTTTACTGAAGCTTTCTTT
CATADPNFTEAFF
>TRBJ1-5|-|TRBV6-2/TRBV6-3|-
TGTGCCAGCAGCCCACAGACCTATCAGCCCCAGCATTTT
CASSPQTYQPQHF
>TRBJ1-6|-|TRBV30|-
TGTGCCTGGAAGACGAGTACAGGGTCTCTCGTCTACTACTCCTATAATTCACCCCTCCACTTT
CAWKTSTGSLVYYSYNSPLHF
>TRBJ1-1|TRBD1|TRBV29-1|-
TGCAGCGTTGAACCGCAGGGGGTAGGGAACACTGAAGCTTTCTTT
CSVEPQGVGNTEAFF
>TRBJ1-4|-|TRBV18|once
TGTGCCAGCTCACCAGCAGGGGCAACTAATGAAAAACTGTTTTTT
CASSPAGATNEKLFF
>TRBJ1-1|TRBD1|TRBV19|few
TGTGCCAGTAGTAAGGGACAGACTGAAGCTTTCTTT
CASSKGQTEAFF
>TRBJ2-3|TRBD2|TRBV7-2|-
TGTGCCAGCAGCATGACTAGCGGGGGGAGAACAGATACGCAGTATTTT
CASSMTSGGRTDTQYF
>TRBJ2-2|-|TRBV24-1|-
TGTGCCACCAGTGAGGGGCTGAGCACCGGGGAGCTGTTTTTT
CATSEGLSTGELFF
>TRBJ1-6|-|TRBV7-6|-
TGTGCCAGCAGCTTAGCTCAGCAGGGTTTAGATTCACCCCTCCACTTT
CASSLAQQGLDSPLHF
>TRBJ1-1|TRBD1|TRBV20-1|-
TGCAGTGGGGACACAGGGGGGGCTTTCTTT
CSGDTGGAFF
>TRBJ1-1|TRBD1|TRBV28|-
TGTGCCAGCAGGTCCGGGACAGGGGCGCCGCGAGCTTTCTTT
CASRSGTGAPRAFF